This T cell receptor beta chain originates from a study of identical twins. Study-level findings and limits: Excess low generation probability was seen in twin-shared out-of-frame alpha sequences. The authors drew conclusions from cross-sectional statistical analysis rather than following the same donors.

This clonotype was seen a few times. The antigen remains unidentified. The CDR3 runs to 16 residues. In germline, CDR1 is SGHAT, CDR2 FQNNGV. Trimming at V came to 4 bases and at J to 8 bases, leaving 9 bases not matched to a gene. Template switching created a universal primer site, and the cDNA included unique molecular identifiers. One entry per CDR3 protein results from TCRdb running MiXCR on the 5' RACE reads. The data hold 400,000 to 500,000 distinct CDR3 sequences, with around an eighth observed a single time. The same sample was also studied in work on yellow fever vaccine responses in identical twins.

The chain uses TRBV11-2 and TRBJ2-1; TRBD1 aligns across 12 bases. Source material: CD4+ T cells sorted from blood. This clonotype was obtained from a young woman in good health. The CDR3: CASSSIRDRGRYEQFF. In nucleotides, the CDR3 is TGTGCCAGCAGCTCTATCCGGGACAGGGGGCGATATGAGCAGTTCTTC.